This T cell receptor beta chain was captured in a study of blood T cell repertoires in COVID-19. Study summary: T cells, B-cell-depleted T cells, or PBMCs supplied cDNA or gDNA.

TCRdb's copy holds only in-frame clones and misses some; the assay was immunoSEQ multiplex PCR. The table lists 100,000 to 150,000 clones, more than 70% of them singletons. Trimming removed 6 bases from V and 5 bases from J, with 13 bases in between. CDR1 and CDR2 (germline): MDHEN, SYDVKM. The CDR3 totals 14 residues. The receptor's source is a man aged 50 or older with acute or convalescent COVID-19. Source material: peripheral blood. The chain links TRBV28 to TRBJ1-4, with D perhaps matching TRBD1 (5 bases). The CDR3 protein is CASRKAGPNEKLFF. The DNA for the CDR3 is TGTGCCAGCAGGAAGGCAGGGCCCAATGAAAAACTGTTTTTT.